A selection of T cell receptor beta chains follows, all from one sample in a study of a mutant IDH1 vaccine in newly diagnosed glioma. Which antigens these TCRs recognize remains unknown. Clones were read by immunoSEQ multiplex PCR, and TCRdb kept only the in-frame ones, dropping some. The sample holds 40,000 or so clones, roughly 84% seen once. The source was PBMCs, collected from a glioma patient whose treatment included an IDH1 peptide vaccine. These receptors all come from a man aged 40-49 years with glioma. The conserved cysteine and the conserved F or W are not part of the CDR3 here. Each record gives: V gene, D gene, CDR3 protein. D genes are given only for firm matches.

>TRBV4-3|NA
ASSQETKETQY
>TRBV28|NA
ASSLGRALVEKLF
>TRBV2|NA
ASSGSYNEQF
>TRBV9|TRBD2
ASSVGQAGGQETQY
>TRBV30|NA
AWRTKKFPHEKLF
>TRBV18|NA
ASSDVNSGNTIY
>TRBV7-6|NA
ASSGQETQY
>TRBV7-2|NA
ASTPTAGGYT
>TRBV19|NA
ASTPEDRGGNTIY
>TRBV18|NA
ASSLDSNQPQH
>TRBV10-3|NA
AISENTLSYEQY
>TRBV7-3|NA
ASSPNGRTGEWGTDTQY
>TRBV27|TRBD1
ASSFVTRRTPTGGSEQF
>TRBV25-1|NA
ASSDHVNEQF
>TRBV29-1|NA
SARGLVDTGELF
>TRBV15|NA
ATSRDLVGGPGEQY
>TRBV5-6|NA
ASSPLRSYNSPLH
>TRBV7-2|NA
ASSPGSGQGYT
>TRBV5-6|NA
ASSFPSQETQY
>TRBV2|NA
ASSEGISQY
>TRBV7-9|NA
ASSLLGQGIYEQY
>TRBV7-9|NA
ASTPVGFTQGELF
>TRBV4-2|TRBD1
ASSRPGQGTRGYT
>TRBV7-6|NA
ASSLETGSSYEQY
>TRBV15|NA
ATSSGGQPYGYT
>TRBV11-3|NA
ASSLAQGIGYEQY
>TRBV4-3|NA
ASSQDSSRYEQY
>TRBV29-1|NA
SVARNTEAF
>TRBV2|NA
ASSPWGDEQF
>TRBV27|TRBD1
ASSLKGQPSSYEQY
>TRBV11-3|NA
ASSLARGTEAF
>TRBV7-3|NA
ASSLTTGELF
>TRBV29-1|NA
STRAGAMNTEAF
>TRBV5-5|NA
ASSLAGQRAHEQY
>TRBV2|TRBD1
ASSATGGTDTQY
>TRBV4-1|NA
ASSQDRPTCLETQY
>TRBV21-1|NA
ASSMYVNNEQF
>TRBV5-1|NA
ASSLSDYNEQF
>TRBV15|NA
ATSRRPARGYT
>TRBV7-2|TRBD1
ASSQGAVNQPQH
>TRBV19|TRBD2
ASRKSGISYEQY
>TRBV27|NA
ASSGHGQIYEQY
>TRBV5-8|NA
ASSWTENTEAF
>TRBV18|TRBD1
ASSPRGITGGLPATNEKLF
>TRBV7-2|TRBD2
ASTPSGTNEQY
>TRBV9|NA
ASSVADSGNTIY
>TRBV7-9|NA
ASSLTGGNQPQH
>TRBV5-1|TRBD2
ASSLGASGRPMGFDEQF
>TRBV15|NA
ATSGVHHHQPQH
>TRBV7-3|NA
ASSPKDTLRMDTEAF
>TRBV4-1|NA
ASRDGDPSNEKLF
>TRBV7-6|NA
ASSPSGQSYNQPQH
>TRBV13|NA
ASSLVLGESAEAF
>TRBV5-1|NA
ASSKGTAGELF
>TRBV6-5|TRBD2
ASSRRTSGSYEQY